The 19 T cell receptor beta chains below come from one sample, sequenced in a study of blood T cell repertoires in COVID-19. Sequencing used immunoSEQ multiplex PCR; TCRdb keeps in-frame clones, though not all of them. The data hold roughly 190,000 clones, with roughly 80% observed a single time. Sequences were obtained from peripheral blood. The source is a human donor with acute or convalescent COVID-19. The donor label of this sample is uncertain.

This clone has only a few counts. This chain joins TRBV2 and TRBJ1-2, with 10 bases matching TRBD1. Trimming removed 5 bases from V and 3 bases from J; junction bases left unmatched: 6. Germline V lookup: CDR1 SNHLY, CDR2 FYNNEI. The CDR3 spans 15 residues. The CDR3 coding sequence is TGTGCCAGCAGTTCTCGGGACAGGGGCGACTATGGCTACACCTTC. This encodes CASSSRDRGDYGYTF.

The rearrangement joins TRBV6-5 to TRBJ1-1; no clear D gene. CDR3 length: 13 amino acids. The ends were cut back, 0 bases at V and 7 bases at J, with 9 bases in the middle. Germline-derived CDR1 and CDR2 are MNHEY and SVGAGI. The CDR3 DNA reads TGTGCCAGCAGTTACTCGAAACAGAGTGAAGCTTTCTTT. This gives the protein CASSYSKQSEAFF.

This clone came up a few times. The CDR3 bases are TGTGCCAGCACCCCAGGGGGCTGGGGGAACACTGAAGCTTTCTTT. This encodes CASTPGGWGNTEAFF. V usage is TRBV6-6 and J usage is TRBJ1-1; TRBD1 matches at 8 bases. V lost 7 bases, J lost 1 base, and 8 bases stayed unmatched. The CDR3 is 15 amino acids. Germline values: CDR1 MNHNY, CDR2 SVGAGI (reference sequence).

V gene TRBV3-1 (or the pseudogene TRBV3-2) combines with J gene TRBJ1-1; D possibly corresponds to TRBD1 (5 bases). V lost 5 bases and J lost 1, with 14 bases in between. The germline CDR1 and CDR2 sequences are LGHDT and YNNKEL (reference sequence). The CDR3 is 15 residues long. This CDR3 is CASSKPGLRNTEAFF. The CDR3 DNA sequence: TGTGCCAGCAGCAAACCAGGGTTGCGGAACACTGAAGCTTTCTTT.

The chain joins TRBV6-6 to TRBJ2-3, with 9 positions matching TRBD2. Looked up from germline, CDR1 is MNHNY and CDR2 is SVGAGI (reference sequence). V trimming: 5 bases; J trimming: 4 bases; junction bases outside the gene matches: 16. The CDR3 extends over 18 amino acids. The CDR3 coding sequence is TGTGCCAGCAGTCCTACTATAGCGGGGGAATTCAGGTCAGATACGCAGTATTTT. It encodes CASSPTIAGEFRSDTQYF.

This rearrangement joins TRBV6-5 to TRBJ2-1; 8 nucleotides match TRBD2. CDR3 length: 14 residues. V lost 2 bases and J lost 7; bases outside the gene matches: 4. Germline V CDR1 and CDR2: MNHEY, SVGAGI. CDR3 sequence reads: CASSYGTRGNEQFF. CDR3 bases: TGTGCCAGCAGTTACGGGACTAGGGGTAATGAGCAGTTCTTC.

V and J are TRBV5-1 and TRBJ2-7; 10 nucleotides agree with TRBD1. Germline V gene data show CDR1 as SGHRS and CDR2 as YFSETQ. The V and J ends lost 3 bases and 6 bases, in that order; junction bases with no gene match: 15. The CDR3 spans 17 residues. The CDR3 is CASSSAGGTGVSGEQYF. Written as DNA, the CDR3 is TGCGCCAGCAGCTCCGCGGGTGGGACAGGGGTATCGGGCGAGCAGTACTTC.

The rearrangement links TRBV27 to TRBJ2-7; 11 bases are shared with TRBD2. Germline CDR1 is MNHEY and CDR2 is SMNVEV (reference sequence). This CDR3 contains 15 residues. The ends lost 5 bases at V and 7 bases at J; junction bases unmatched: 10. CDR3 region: CASSHGTSGPGEQYF. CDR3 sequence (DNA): TGTGCCAGCAGTCACGGGACTAGCGGTCCTGGAGAGCAGTACTTC.

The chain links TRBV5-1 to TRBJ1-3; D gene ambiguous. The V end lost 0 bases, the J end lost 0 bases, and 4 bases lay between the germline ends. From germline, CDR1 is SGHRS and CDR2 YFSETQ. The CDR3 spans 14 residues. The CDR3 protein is CASSLASSGNTIYF. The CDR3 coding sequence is TGCGCCAGCAGCTTGGCGAGCTCTGGAAACACCATATATTTT.

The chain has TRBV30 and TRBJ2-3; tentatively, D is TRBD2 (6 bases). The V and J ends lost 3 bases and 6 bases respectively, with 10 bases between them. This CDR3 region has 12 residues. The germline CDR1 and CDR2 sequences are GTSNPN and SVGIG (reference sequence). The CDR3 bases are TGTGCCTGGAGGCGGGGAGGCGATACGCAGTATTTT. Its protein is CAWRRGGDTQYF.

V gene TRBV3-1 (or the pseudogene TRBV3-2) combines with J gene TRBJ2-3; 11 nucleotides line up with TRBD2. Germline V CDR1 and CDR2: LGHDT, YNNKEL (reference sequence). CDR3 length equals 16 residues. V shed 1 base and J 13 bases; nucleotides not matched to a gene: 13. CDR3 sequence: CASSQAGVLAGGVKYF. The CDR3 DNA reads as TGTGCCAGCAGCCAAGCAGGAGTGCTAGCGGGGGGAGTTAAGTATTTT.

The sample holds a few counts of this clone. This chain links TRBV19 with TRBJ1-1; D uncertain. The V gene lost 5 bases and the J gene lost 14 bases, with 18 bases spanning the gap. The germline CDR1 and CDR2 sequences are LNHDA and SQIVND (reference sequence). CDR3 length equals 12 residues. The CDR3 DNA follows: TGTGCCAGTAGTCTACTTCTCATGGAGCTATTCTTT. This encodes CASSLLLMELFF. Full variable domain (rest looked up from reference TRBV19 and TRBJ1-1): DGGITQSPKYLFRKEGQNVTLSCEQNLNHDAMYWYRQDPGQGLRLIYYSQIVNDFQKGDIAEGYSVSREKKESFPLTVTSAQKNPTAFYLCASSLLLMELFFGQGTRLTVV.

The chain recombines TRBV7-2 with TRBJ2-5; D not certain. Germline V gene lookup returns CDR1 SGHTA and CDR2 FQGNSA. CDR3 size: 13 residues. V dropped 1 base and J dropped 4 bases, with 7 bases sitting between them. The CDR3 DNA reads TGTGCCAGCAGCTTAGAAGGCGGAGAGACCCAGTACTTC. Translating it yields CASSLEGGETQYF.

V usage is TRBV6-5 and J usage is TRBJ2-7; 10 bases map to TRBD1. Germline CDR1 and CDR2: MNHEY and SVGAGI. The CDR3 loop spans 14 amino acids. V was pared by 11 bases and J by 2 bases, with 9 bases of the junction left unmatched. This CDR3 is CAGEQDRGTYEQYF. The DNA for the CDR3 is TGTGCCGGCGAACAGGACAGGGGGACCTACGAGCAGTACTTC.

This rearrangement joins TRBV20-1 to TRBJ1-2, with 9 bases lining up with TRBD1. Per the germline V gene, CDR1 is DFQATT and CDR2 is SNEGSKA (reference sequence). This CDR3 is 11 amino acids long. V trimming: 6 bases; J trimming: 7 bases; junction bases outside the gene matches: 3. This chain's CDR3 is CSATGGSGYTF. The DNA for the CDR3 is TGCAGTGCAACAGGGGGCTCTGGCTACACCTTC.

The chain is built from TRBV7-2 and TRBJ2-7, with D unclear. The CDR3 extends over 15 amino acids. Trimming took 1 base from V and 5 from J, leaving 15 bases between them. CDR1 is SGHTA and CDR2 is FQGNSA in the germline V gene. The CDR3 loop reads CASSLVLSVEHEQYF. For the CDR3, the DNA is TGTGCCAGCAGCTTAGTCTTGTCGGTCGAACACGAGCAGTACTTC.

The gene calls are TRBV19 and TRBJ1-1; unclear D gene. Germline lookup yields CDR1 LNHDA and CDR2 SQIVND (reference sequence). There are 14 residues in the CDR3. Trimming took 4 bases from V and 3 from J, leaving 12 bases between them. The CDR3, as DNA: TGTGCCAGTAGTAATCCGGGTCGGGACACTGAAGCTTTCTTT. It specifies CASSNPGRDTEAFF.

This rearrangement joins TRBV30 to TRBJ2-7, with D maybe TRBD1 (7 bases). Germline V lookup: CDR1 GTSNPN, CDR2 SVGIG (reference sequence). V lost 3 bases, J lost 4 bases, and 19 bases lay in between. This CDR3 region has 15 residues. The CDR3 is CAWRGGTVGPYEQYF. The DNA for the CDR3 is TGTGCCTGGAGAGGAGGGACAGTGGGTCCTTACGAGCAGTACTTC. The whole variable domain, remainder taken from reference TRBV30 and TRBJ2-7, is SQTIHQWPATLVQPVGSPLSLECTVEGTSNPNLYWYRQAAGRGLQLLFYSVGIGQISSEVPQNLSASRPQDRQFILSSKKLLLSDSGFYLCAWRGGTVGPYEQYFGPGTRLTVT.

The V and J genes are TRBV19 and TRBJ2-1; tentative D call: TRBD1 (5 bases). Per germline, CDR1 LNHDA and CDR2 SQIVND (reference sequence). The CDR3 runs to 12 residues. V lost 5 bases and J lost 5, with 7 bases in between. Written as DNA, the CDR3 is TGTGCCAGTAGTGCGACAGACAATGAGCAGTTCTTC. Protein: CASSATDNEQFF.